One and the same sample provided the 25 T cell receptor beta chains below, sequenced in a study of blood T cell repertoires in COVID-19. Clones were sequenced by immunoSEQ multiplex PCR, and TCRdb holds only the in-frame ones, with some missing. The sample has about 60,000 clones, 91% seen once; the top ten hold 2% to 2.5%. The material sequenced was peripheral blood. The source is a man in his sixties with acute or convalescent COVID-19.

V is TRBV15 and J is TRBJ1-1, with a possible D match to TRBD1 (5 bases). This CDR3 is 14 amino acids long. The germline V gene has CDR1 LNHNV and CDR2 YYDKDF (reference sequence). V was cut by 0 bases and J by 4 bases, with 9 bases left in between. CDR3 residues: CATSRDWGPTEAFF. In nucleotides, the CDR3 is TGTGCCACCAGCAGAGATTGGGGCCCCACTGAAGCTTTCTTT. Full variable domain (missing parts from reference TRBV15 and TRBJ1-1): DAMVIQNPRYQVTQFGKPVTLSCSQTLNHNVMYWYQQKSSQAPKLLFHYYDKDFNNEADTPDNFQSRRPNTSFCFLDIRSPGLGDTAMYLCATSRDWGPTEAFFGQGTRLTVV.

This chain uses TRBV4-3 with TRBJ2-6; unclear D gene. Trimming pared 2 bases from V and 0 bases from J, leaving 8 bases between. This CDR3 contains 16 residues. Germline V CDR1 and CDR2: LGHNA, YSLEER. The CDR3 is CASSQHSGSGANVLTF. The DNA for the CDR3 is TGCGCCAGCAGCCAACACTCGGGCTCTGGGGCCAACGTCCTGACTTTC.

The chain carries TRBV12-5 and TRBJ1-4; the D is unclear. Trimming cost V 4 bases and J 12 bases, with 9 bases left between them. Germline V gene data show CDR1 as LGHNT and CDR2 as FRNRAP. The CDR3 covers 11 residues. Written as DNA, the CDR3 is TGTGCTAGTGGTTCACCGGGTCAACTGTTTTTT. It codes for CASGSPGQLFF.

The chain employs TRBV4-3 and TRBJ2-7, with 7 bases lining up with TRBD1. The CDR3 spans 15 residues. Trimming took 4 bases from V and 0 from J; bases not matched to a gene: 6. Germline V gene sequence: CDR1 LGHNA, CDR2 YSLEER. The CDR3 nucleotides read TGCGCCAGCAGCCTCGGACAGGTGCCCTCCTACGAGCAGTACTTC. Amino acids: CASSLGQVPSYEQYF.

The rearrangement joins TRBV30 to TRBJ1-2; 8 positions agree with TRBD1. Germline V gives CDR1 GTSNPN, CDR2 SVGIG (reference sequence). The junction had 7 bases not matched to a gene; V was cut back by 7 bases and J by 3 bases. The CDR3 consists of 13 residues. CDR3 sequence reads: CAFADRVDYGYTF. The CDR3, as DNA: TGTGCCTTCGCGGACAGGGTTGACTATGGCTACACCTTC.

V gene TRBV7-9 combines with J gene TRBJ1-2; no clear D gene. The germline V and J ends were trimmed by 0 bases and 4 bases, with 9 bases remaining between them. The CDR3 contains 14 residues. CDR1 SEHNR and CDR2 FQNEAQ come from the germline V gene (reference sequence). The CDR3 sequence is CASSLARRSYGYTF. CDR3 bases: TGTGCCAGCAGCTTAGCGCGGCGGAGCTATGGCTACACCTTC.

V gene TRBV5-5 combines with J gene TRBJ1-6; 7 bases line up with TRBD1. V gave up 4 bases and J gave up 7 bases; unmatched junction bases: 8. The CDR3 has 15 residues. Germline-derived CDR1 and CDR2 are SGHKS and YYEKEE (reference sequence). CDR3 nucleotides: TGTGCCAGCAGCGTACAGGGGTCGATGAATTCACCCCTCCACTTT. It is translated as CASSVQGSMNSPLHF.

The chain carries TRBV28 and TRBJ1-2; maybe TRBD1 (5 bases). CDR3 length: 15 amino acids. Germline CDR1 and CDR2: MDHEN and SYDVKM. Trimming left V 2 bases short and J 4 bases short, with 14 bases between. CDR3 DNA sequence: TGTGCCAGCAGTTTACCCAGGGTACTGCCCTATGGCTACACCTTC. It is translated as CASSLPRVLPYGYTF.

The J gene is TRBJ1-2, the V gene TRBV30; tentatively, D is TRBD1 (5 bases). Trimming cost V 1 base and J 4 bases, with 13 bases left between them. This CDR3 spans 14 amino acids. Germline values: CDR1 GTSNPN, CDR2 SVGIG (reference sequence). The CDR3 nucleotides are TGTGCCTGGAGTGCATACGTGGGGCCCTATGGCTACACCTTC. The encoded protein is CAWSAYVGPYGYTF.

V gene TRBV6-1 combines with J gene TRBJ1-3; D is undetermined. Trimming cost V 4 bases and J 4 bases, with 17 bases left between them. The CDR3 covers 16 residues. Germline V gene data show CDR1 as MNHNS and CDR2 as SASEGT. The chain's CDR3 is CASSVGAAERGNTIYF. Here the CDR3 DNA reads TGTGCCAGCAGTGTCGGTGCTGCGGAAAGAGGAAACACCATATATTTT.

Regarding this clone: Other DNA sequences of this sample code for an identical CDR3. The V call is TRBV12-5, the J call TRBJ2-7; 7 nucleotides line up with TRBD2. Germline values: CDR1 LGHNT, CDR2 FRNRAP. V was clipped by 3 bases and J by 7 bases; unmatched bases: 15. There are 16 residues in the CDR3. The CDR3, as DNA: TGTGCTAGTGGTTTAGCTTTAGCGGGTGCCTCTTATGAGCAGTACTTC. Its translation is CASGLALAGASYEQYF.

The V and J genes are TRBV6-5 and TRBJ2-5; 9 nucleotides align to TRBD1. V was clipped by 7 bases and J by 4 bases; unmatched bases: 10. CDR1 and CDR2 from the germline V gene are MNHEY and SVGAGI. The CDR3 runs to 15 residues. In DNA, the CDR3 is TGTGCCAGCACTTTCGCCGGGGGACAGGGAGAGACCCAGTACTTC. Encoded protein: CASTFAGGQGETQYF.

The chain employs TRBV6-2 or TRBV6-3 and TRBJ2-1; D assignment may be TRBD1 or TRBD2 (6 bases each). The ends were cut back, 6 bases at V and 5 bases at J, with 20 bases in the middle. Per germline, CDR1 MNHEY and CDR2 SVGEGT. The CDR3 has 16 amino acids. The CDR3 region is CASRYGGRGINNEQFF. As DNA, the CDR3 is TGTGCCAGCAGATACGGGGGCAGGGGAATCAACAATGAGCAGTTCTTC.

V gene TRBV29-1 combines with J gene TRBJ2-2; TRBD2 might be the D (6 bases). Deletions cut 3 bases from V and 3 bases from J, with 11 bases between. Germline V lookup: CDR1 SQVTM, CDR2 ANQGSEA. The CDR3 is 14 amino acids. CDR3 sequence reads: CSVDGGLHTGELFF. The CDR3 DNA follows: TGCAGCGTTGACGGGGGACTCCACACCGGGGAGCTGTTTTTT.

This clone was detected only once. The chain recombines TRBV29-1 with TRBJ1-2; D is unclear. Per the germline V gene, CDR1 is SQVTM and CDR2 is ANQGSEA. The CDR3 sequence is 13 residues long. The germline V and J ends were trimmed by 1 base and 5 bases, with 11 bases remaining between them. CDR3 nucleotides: TGCAGCGTTGAAGCGAGGGTGGGATATGGCTACACCTTC. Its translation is CSVEARVGYGYTF.

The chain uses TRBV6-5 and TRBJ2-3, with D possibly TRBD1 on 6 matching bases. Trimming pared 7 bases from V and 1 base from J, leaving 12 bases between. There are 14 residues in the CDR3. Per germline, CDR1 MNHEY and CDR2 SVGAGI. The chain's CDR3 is CASIGPGGTDTQYF. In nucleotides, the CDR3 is TGTGCCAGCATTGGGCCAGGGGGCACAGATACGCAGTATTTT.

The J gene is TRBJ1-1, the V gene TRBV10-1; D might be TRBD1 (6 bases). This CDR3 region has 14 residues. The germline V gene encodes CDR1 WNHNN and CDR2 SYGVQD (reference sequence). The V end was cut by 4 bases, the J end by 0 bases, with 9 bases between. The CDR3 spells CASSGRQVNTEAFF. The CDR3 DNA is TGCGCCAGCAGTGGGAGACAGGTGAACACTGAAGCTTTCTTT.

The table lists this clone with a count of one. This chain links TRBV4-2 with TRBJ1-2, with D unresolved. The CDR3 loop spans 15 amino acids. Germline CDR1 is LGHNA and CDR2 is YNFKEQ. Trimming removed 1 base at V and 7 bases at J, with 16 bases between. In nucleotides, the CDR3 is TGTGCCAGCAGCCAAGTGGGAGACGGCCTTGGTGGCTACACCTTC. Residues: CASSQVGDGLGGYTF.

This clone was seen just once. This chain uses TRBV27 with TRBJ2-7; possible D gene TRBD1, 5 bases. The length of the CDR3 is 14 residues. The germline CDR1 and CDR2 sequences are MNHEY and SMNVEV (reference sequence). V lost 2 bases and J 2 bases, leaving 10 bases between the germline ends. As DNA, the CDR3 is TGTGCCAGCAGTTTACACAGGCTAACCTACGAGCAGTACTTC. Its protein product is CASSLHRLTYEQYF.

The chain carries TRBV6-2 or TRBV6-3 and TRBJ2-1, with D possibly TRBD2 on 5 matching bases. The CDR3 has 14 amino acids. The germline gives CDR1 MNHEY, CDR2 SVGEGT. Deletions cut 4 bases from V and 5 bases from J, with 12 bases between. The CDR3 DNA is TGTGCCAGCAGTTCGTCGGGGAAGCACAATGAGCAGTTCTTC. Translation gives CASSSSGKHNEQFF.

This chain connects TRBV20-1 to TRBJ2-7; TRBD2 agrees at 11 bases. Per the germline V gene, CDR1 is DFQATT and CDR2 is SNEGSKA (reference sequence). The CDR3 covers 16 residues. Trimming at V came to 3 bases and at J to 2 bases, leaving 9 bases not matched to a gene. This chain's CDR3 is CSASGAPTSGTYEQYF. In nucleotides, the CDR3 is TGCAGTGCTAGTGGAGCTCCGACTAGCGGGACCTACGAGCAGTACTTC.

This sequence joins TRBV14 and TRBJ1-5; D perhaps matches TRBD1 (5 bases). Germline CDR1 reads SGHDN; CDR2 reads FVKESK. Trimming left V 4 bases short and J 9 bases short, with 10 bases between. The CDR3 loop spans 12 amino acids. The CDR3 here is CASSLGGGPQHF. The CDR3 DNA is TGTGCCAGCAGCCTTGGGGGGGGGCCCCAGCATTTT.

As DNA, the CDR3 is TGTGCCAGCAGCCCTGACGGCGGTTACCTCCACTTT. It is translated as CASSPDGGYLHF. This sequence joins TRBV4-2 and TRBJ1-6; D gene unclear. The CDR3 totals 12 residues. With 4 bases removed from V and 15 bases from J, the gap between germline ends came to 13 bases. CDR1 and CDR2 from the germline V gene are LGHNA and YNFKEQ.

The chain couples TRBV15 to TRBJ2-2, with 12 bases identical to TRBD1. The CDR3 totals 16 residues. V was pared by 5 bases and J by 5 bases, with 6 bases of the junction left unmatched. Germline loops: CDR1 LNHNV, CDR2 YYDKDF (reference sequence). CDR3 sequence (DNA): TGTGCCACCAGCGGCCGGGACAGGGGGCTTACCGGGGAGCTGTTTTTT. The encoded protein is CATSGRDRGLTGELFF.

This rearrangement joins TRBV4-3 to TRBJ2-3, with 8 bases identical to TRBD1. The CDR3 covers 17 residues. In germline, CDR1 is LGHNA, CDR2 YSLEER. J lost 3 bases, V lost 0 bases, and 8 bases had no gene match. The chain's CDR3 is CASSQDRGRFVTDTQYF. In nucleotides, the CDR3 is TGCGCCAGCAGCCAAGACAGGGGGCGCTTCGTTACAGATACGCAGTATTTT.